Following are 2 T cell receptor beta chains from one sample sequenced in a study of T-cell reconstitution after alpha-beta-depleted transplantation in children. Unique molecular identifiers were incorporated when the TCRbeta library was constructed. TCRdb processed the PCR reads anew with MiXCR; each CDR3 protein has one entry. The sample lists about 510,000 distinct CDR3 sequences, 10% to 12% occurring once. The sample consisted of PBMCs, mostly from graft donor cells, taken 180 days after TCRalphabeta/CD19-depleted stem cell transplant. Receptors were obtained from a female patient between 2 and 15 years old who had a stem cell transplant for aplastic anemia, so the T cells may come from the graft donor.

The chain carries TRBV7-3 and TRBJ2-2; TRBD2 matches at 8 bases. Germline CDR1 SGHTA, CDR2 FQGTGA. The ends lost 4 bases at V and 2 bases at J; junction bases unmatched: 12. The CDR3 consists of 18 residues. The CDR3 bases are TGTGCCAGCAGCTGGAGGCCTCTAGCGGGCGGAAACACCGGGGAGCTGTTTTTT. Translation: CASSWRPLAGGNTGELFF. Combining the CDR3 with reference TRBV7-3 and TRBJ2-2 gives the whole variable domain GAGVSQTPSNKVTEKGKYVELRCDPISGHTALYWYRQSLGQGPEFLIYFQGTGAADDSGLPNDRFFAVRPEGSVSTLKIQRTERGDSAVYLCASSWRPLAGGNTGELFFGEGSRLTVL.

In this sample, this clonotype turned up many times. The genes are TRBV12-2 and TRBJ2-6. TRBV12-2 is labeled a pseudogene. The CDR3 totals 16 residues. The CDR3 nucleotides are TGTGCAAGTCGTGGAGCCCCGGGCTCTGGGGCCAACGTCCTGACTTTC. Translation: CASRGAPGSGANVLTF.